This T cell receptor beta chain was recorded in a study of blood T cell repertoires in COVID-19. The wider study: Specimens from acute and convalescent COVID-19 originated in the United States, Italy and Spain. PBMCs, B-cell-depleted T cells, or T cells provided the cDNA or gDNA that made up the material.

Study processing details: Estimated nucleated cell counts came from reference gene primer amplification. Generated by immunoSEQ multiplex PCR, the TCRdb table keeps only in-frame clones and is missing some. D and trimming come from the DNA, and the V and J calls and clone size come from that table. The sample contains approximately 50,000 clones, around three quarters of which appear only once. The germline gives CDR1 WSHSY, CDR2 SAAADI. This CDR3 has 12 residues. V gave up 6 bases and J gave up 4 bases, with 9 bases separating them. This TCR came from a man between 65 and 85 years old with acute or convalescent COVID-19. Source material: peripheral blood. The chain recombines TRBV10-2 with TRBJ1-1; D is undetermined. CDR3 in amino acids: CASRETSTEAFF. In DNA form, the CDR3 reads TGCGCCAGCAGGGAGACTTCCACTGAAGCTTTCTTT.